This note documents a single TCR beta chain sequence. This sample was taken from a study of blood T cell repertoires in COVID-19. On the study more broadly: T cells, B-cell-depleted T cells, or PBMCs provided the cDNA or gDNA that served as material.

Using immunoSEQ multiplex PCR, the repertoire was profiled, and TCRdb retains in-frame clones only, with some absent. The sample records 150,000 to 200,000 clones, around four fifths being singletons. V lost 2 bases, J lost 3 bases, and 20 bases lay in between. CDR1 is KGHSH, CDR2 LQKENI, per germline. This CDR3 has 17 amino acids. Sequences were obtained from PBMCs or T cells enriched from blood (not recorded which). This rearrangement joins TRBV18 to TRBJ2-7; perhaps TRBD1 as D (6 bases). This clonotype was sampled from a woman aged 45-59 years who had recovered from COVID-19. Written as DNA, the CDR3 is TGTGCCAGCTCACCAGGGAGCAGGACAGCAAACCACTACGAGCAGTACTTC. This gives the protein CASSPGSRTANHYEQYF.